These 22 T cell receptor beta chains were sequenced from one sample in a study of graft-versus-host responses after intestinal transplantation (dated by TCRdb to the early 2020s). The library came from the immunoSEQ multiplex PCR assay. The source is immuneACCESS, and TCRdb retained only in-frame sequences with V and J called. Part of the clones is not carried over; for the studies checked, unresolved V genes explain less than half of this, and the remainder is unexplained. In all, the sample holds tens of thousands of clones, and around 94% of those were seen once. Together, the top ten hold 0.65% to 0.95% of the sample. The sequencing used PBMCs, collected 16 days after intestinal transplant. The receptors were gathered from a human patient who received an intestinal transplant, so some T cells may come from the graft donor.

This clone was counted between two and nine times. This sequence joins TRBV28 and TRBJ1-2; D remains unclear. Looked up from germline, CDR1 is MDHEN and CDR2 is SYDVKM. CDR3 length: 15 residues. The V end was cut by 1 base, the J end by 0 bases, with 9 bases between. The CDR3 DNA sequence: TGTGCCAGCAGTTTATTCGGCAAACCTAACTATGGCTACACCTTC. This sequence encodes CASSLFGKPNYGYTF.

This sequence joins TRBV6-6 and TRBJ2-7; no reliable D call. Germline CDR1 is MNHNY and CDR2 is SVGAGI (reference sequence). The V end lost 0 bases, the J end lost 4 bases, and 7 bases lay between the germline ends. The CDR3 is 13 amino acids. CDR3 in amino acids: CASSYSSSYEQYF. As DNA, the CDR3 is TGTGCCAGCAGTTACTCATCCAGTTACGAGCAGTACTTC.

The chain uses TRBV5-4 and TRBJ2-3; 11 bases are a match to TRBD2. V was pared by 3 bases and J by 5 bases, with 5 bases of the junction left unmatched. The germline V gene encodes CDR1 SGHNT and CDR2 YYREEE (reference sequence). This CDR3 is 15 amino acids long. CDR3 coding DNA: TGTGCCAGCAGCTCACTAGCGGGAGCGGAAGATACGCAGTATTTT. It specifies CASSSLAGAEDTQYF.

The chain recombines TRBV7-9 with TRBJ2-1, with D maybe TRBD2 (5 bases). The CDR3 sequence is 13 residues long. V was cut by 2 bases and J by 10 bases, with 12 bases left in between. Per the germline V gene, CDR1 is SEHNR and CDR2 is FQNEAQ (reference sequence). The CDR3 loop reads CASSLMGVWEQFF. The CDR3 coding sequence is TGTGCCAGCAGCTTAATGGGAGTGTGGGAGCAGTTCTTC.

This clone was seen a single time. The chain is built from TRBV19 and TRBJ2-7; tentative D call: TRBD2 (5 bases). The germline V and J ends were trimmed by 3 bases and 2 bases, with 8 bases remaining between them. The germline V gene has CDR1 LNHDA and CDR2 SQIVND (reference sequence). The CDR3 loop spans 13 amino acids. CDR3 sequence reads: CASSIRGPYEQYF. The DNA of the CDR3 is TGTGCCAGTAGTATTCGCGGGCCCTACGAGCAGTACTTC. Full variable domain (remainder filled in from reference TRBV19 and TRBJ2-7): DGGITQSPKYLFRKEGQNVTLSCEQNLNHDAMYWYRQDPGQGLRLIYYSQIVNDFQKGDIAEGYSVSREKKESFPLTVTSAQKNPTAFYLCASSIRGPYEQYFGPGTRLTVT.

V is TRBV7-2 and J is TRBJ2-7; no firm D call. Trimming took 2 bases from V and 0 from J, leaving 11 bases between them. This CDR3 has 15 amino acids. Germline CDR1 SGHTA, CDR2 FQGNSA. The CDR3 sequence: CASSLNPADSYEQYF. In DNA form, the CDR3 reads TGTGCCAGCAGCTTAAATCCGGCAGACTCCTACGAGCAGTACTTC.

This sequence joins TRBV28 and TRBJ1-2; D not resolved. The V and J ends lost 10 bases and 1 base respectively, with 19 bases between them. The CDR3 is 15 residues long. From germline, CDR1 is MDHEN and CDR2 SYDVKM. In nucleotides, the CDR3 is TGTGCCACCTTCTCCGCACGGTGGGATAACTATGGCTACACCTTC. Translation: CATFSARWDNYGYTF.

The rearrangement joins TRBV11-3 to TRBJ1-1; 7 nucleotides align to TRBD1. Germline V CDR1 and CDR2: SGHNT, YENEEA. The V segment lost 5 bases and the J segment 4 bases; nucleotides outside the gene matches: 4. The CDR3 spans 13 residues. CDR3 protein: CASSPTGATEAFF. The CDR3 DNA sequence: TGTGCCAGCAGCCCAACAGGGGCCACTGAAGCTTTCTTT.

This CDR3 is CASSEAGWATDTQYF. The CDR3 DNA reads TGTGCCAGTAGTGAGGCGGGGTGGGCCACAGATACGCAGTATTTT. J is TRBJ2-3 and V is TRBV19, with D perhaps matching TRBD2 (6 bases). The CDR3 contains 15 residues. Germline V lookup: CDR1 LNHDA, CDR2 SQIVND (reference sequence). Trimming cost V 5 bases and J 2 bases, with 14 bases left between them.

The gene calls are TRBV4-3 and TRBJ2-7, with D possibly matching TRBD1 (5 bases). The V gene lost 0 bases and the J gene lost 4 bases, with 10 bases spanning the gap. The CDR3 covers 14 residues. From germline, CDR1 is LGHNA and CDR2 YSLEER. The CDR3 here is CASSQDGAPYEQYF. CDR3 DNA sequence: TGCGCCAGCAGCCAAGATGGGGCACCTTACGAGCAGTACTTC.

The chain is built from TRBV18 and TRBJ2-3; tentatively, D is TRBD2 (6 bases). Germline assignment: CDR1 KGHSH and CDR2 LQKENI. V was shortened by 2 bases and J by 5 bases, with 20 bases between the two germline ends. CDR3 length: 17 amino acids. CDR3 in amino acids: CASSPKGGPPGLDTQYF. Written as DNA, the CDR3 is TGTGCCAGCTCACCAAAGGGAGGACCTCCCGGCCTAGATACGCAGTATTTT.

This clone was observed once. The chain couples TRBV15 to TRBJ1-1; TRBD1 agrees at 8 bases. Germline trimming cut 2 bases from V and 11 bases from J; bases unmatched to any gene: 7. There are 13 residues in the CDR3. From germline, CDR1 is LNHNV and CDR2 YYDKDF (reference sequence). CDR3 DNA sequence: TGTGCCACCAGCAGAACAGAGACAGGGGTGGCTTTCTTT. The encoded protein is CATSRTETGVAFF. Complete variable domain (other parts from reference TRBV15 and TRBJ1-1): DAMVIQNPRYQVTQFGKPVTLSCSQTLNHNVMYWYQQKSSQAPKLLFHYYDKDFNNEADTPDNFQSRRPNTSFCFLDIRSPGLGDTAMYLCATSRTETGVAFFGQGTRLTVV.

The chain employs TRBV6-5 and TRBJ2-7; the D call may be TRBD1 or TRBD2 (7 bases each). Trimming shortened V by 3 bases and J by 5 bases, and 17 bases separated the two germline ends. Germline V gene lookup returns CDR1 MNHEY and CDR2 SVGAGI. This CDR3 has 15 residues. DNA of the CDR3: TGTGCCAGCAGTTATGGGGGGAGGGGGCGCCACGAGCAGTACTTC. This translates into CASSYGGRGRHEQYF.

The DNA for the CDR3 is TGTGCCAGCAGCTTTGGGGCAAACACCGGGGAGCTGTTTTTT. Its translation is CASSFGANTGELFF. This rearrangement joins TRBV7-9 to TRBJ2-2, with D possibly TRBD1 on 5 matching bases. The CDR3 runs to 14 residues. V was trimmed by 3 bases and J by 2 bases, leaving 7 bases between them. The germline CDR1 and CDR2 sequences are SEHNR and FQNEAQ (reference sequence).

This chain links TRBV6-5 with TRBJ2-7; 9 bases map to TRBD1. This CDR3 comprises 13 residues. After removal of 2 bases from V and 6 bases from J, the junction contained 2 bases not matched to a gene. Germline CDR1 MNHEY, CDR2 SVGAGI. The CDR3 bases are TGTGCCAGCAGTTACGGACAGGGGCTCGAGCAGTACTTC. This translates into CASSYGQGLEQYF.

The V call is TRBV9, the J call TRBJ1-1; D not certain. CDR3 length equals 15 residues. Germline V gene data show CDR1 as SGDLS and CDR2 as YYNGEE. V lost 3 bases to trimming and J lost 0 bases, with 12 bases between them. CDR3 region: CASSDTGLMNTEAFF. In DNA, the CDR3 is TGTGCCAGCAGCGACACCGGACTAATGAACACTGAAGCTTTCTTT.

J is TRBJ2-1 and V is TRBV6-1; D gene unclear. With 7 bases removed from V and 0 bases from J, the gap between germline ends came to 7 bases. Germline V gene lookup returns CDR1 MNHNS and CDR2 SASEGT. This CDR3 region has 13 residues. This CDR3 reads CASNGGSYNEQFF. In nucleotides, the CDR3 is TGTGCCAGCAACGGTGGCTCCTACAATGAGCAGTTCTTC.

The rearrangement uses TRBV19 and TRBJ2-5; 8 positions match TRBD1. TRBJ2-7 explains the end of the DNA better; the J call may be wrong. Germline V gene sequence: CDR1 LNHDA, CDR2 SQIVND (reference sequence). This CDR3 spans 14 amino acids. The CDR3 DNA follows: TGTGCCAGTAGTACCGGGACAGGAGCCTACGAGCAGTACTTC. It translates to CASSTGTGAYEQYF.

This rearrangement joins TRBV18 to TRBJ2-7; D not certain. Germline CDR1 KGHSH, CDR2 LQKENI. Between the trimmed V and J ends, which lost 5 bases and 3 bases, there was a span of 11 bases. The CDR3 is 13 amino acids. The CDR3 sequence: CASSAETHYEQYF. CDR3 in DNA: TGTGCCAGCTCAGCTGAAACCCACTACGAGCAGTACTTC.

The rearrangement joins TRBV6-6 to TRBJ2-5, with TRBD1 as a possible D gene (5 bases). The V gene lost 0 bases and the J gene lost 1 base, with 9 bases spanning the gap. The germline V gene has CDR1 MNHNY and CDR2 SVGAGI (reference sequence). The CDR3 is 15 amino acids. The CDR3 DNA reads TGTGCCAGCAGTTACTCGTCCAGGGTCCAAGAGACCCAGTACTTC. This translates into CASSYSSRVQETQYF.

This chain joins TRBV30 and TRBJ1-2, with D possibly TRBD1 on 5 matching bases. In germline, CDR1 is GTSNPN, CDR2 SVGIG (reference sequence). The V end was cut by 0 bases, the J end by 7 bases, with 12 bases between. This CDR3 is built from 13 residues. The chain's CDR3 is CAWSVAGDRGYTF. CDR3 nucleotide sequence: TGTGCCTGGAGTGTAGCGGGGGACCGTGGCTACACCTTC. The entire variable domain, with the rest obtained from reference TRBV30 and TRBJ1-2, is as follows: SQTIHQWPATLVQPVGSPLSLECTVEGTSNPNLYWYRQAAGRGLQLLFYSVGIGQISSEVPQNLSASRPQDRQFILSSKKLLLSDSGFYLCAWSVAGDRGYTFGSGTRLTVV.

The rearrangement links TRBV4-1 to TRBJ2-1; TRBD2 matches at 11 bases. The CDR3 is made up of 15 amino acids. Unmatched junction bases numbered 2, after V lost 4 bases and J lost 3 bases. CDR1 and CDR2 from the germline V gene are MGHRA and YSYEKL. CDR3 amino acids: CASSPGLADYNEQFF. CDR3 nucleotides: TGCGCCAGCAGCCCGGGACTAGCGGACTACAATGAGCAGTTCTTC.